This note documents a single TCR beta chain sequence. The antigen remains unidentified. This entry comes from a study of CD8 T cells in ankylosing spondylitis. Study-level points and caveats: Typical of ankylosing spondylitis blood, it appeared, was a TCR beta motif of fewer than ten highly homologous variants.

Trimming pared 0 bases from V and 5 bases from J, leaving 13 bases between. The germline CDR1 and CDR2 sequences are KGHSH and LQKENI. This CDR3 is built from 16 residues. TCR beta libraries were made by quantitative 5'-RACE with molecular barcodes. TCRdb recomputed calls from the 5' RACE reads with MiXCR, one row per CDR3 protein. The sample lists 450,000 to 550,000 distinct CDR3 sequences, approximately 5.3% seen once, with around 3.5% in the top ten. The sample was blood, either unsorted or a sorted T cell fraction (not recorded which). The receptor's source is a male donor with ankylosing spondylitis. V and J are TRBV18 and TRBJ2-2, with D possibly matching TRBD1 (5 bases). The CDR3: CASSPPGRVGTGELFF. The DNA for the CDR3 is TGTGCCAGCTCACCACCGGGCAGGGTCGGAACCGGGGAGCTGTTTTTT.